This T cell receptor (beta chain) was sequenced for a study of blood T cell repertoires in COVID-19. In the source study's methods: From reference gene primer amplification, estimates of nucleated cell counts were derived. Repertoires were generated with immunoSEQ multiplex PCR, while TCRdb's copy carries only in-frame clones and drops some. The V and J calls and clone size are taken from that table; D and trimming were inferred from the DNA. This sample has about 210,000 clones, with roughly 75% found just once. Germline V lookup: CDR1 LNHNV, CDR2 YYDKDF (reference sequence). V shed 4 bases, J shed 2 bases, and the junction held 2 bases outside the gene matches. This CDR3 region has 13 residues.

Sequencing was performed on peripheral blood. The rearrangement joins TRBV15 to TRBJ2-7, with TRBD1 matching 7 bases. The TCR was taken from an older woman with acute or convalescent COVID-19. The CDR3 bases are TGTGCCACCAGCACCGACAGGGCCTACGAGCAGTACTTC. Protein product: CATSTDRAYEQYF.